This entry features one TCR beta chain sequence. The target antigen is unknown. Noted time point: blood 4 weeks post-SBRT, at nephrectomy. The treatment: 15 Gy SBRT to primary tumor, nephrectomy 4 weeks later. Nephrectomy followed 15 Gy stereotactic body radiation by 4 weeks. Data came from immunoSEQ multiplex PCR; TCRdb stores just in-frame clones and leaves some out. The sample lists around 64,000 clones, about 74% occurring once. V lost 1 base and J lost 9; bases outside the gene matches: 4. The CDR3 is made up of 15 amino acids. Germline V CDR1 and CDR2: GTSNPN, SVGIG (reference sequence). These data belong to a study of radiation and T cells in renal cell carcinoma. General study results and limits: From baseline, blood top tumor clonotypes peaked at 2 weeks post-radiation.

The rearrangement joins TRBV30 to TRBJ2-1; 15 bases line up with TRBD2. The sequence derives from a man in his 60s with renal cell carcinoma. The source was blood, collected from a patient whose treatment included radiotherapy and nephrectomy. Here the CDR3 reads CAWSGTSGGGGEQFF. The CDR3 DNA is TGTGCCTGGAGTGGGACTAGCGGGGGGGGTGGTGAGCAGTTCTTC.